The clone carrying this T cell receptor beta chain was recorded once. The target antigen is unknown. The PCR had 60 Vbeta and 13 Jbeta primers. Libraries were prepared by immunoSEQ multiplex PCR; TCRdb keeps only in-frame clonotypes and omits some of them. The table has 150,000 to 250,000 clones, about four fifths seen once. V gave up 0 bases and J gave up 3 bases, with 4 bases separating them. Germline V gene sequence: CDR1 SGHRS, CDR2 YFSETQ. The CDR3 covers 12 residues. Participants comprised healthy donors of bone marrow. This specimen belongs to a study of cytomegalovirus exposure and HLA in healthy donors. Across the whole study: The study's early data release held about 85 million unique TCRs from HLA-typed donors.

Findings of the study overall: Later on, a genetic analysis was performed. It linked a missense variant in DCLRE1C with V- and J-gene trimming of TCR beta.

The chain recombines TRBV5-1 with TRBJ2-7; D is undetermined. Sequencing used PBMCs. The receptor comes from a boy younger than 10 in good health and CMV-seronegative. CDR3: CASSLDNYEQYF. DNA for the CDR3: TGCGCCAGCAGCTTGGACAACTACGAGCAGTACTTC.